The 5 T cell receptor beta chains listed next were all sequenced from one sample in a study of Ad26.COV2.S vaccination and SARS-CoV-2 variants. Stated treatment: some 20 received Ad26.COV2.S at low or high dose, single or two shots; about 5 received placebo; per-sample allocation not given. After the first vaccine or placebo injection, samples were drawn on day 63. The method was immunoSEQ multiplex PCR; TCRdb's version includes in-frame clones alone and lacks a portion of them. The top ten hold around 1.8% of the sample, which has a few hundred thousand clones, around 89% seen once. The starting material was peripheral blood, obtained in a trial of Ad26.COV2.S vaccine versus placebo. The receptors stem from a person between 18 and 65 years old who received the Ad26.COV2.S COVID-19 vaccine or a placebo.

The CDR3 sequence is CASSISGRSTDTQYF. The CDR3 nucleotides read TGTGCCAGCAGCATTAGCGGGAGGAGCACAGATACGCAGTATTTT. This sequence joins TRBV28 and TRBJ2-3, with 10 bases lining up with TRBD2. The CDR3 has 15 amino acids. Germline CDR1 and CDR2: MDHEN and SYDVKM. J was trimmed by 0 bases and V by 6 bases; bases with no gene match: 3.

The genes are TRBV6-1 and TRBJ2-2; 8 bases agree with TRBD1. The length of the CDR3 is 17 residues. V was clipped by 2 bases and J by 2 bases; unmatched bases: 7. Germline V gene data show CDR1 as MNHNS and CDR2 as SASEGT. The CDR3 spells CASSEFGTGINTGELFF. CDR3 nucleotides: TGTGCCAGCAGTGAATTCGGGACAGGAATAAACACCGGGGAGCTGTTTTTT.

V gene TRBV28 combines with J gene TRBJ1-2; the D gene is possibly TRBD1 (5 bases). The CDR3 is made up of 13 amino acids. V lost 8 bases and J 0 bases, leaving 10 bases between the germline ends. Germline V lookup: CDR1 MDHEN, CDR2 SYDVKM. The CDR3: CASRDSANYGYTF. The CDR3 DNA reads as TGTGCCAGCCGGGACTCAGCTAACTATGGCTACACCTTC.

The chain is built from TRBV27 and TRBJ2-2; no clear D gene. The CDR3 consists of 15 residues. The V gene lost 5 bases and the J gene lost 3 bases, with 13 bases spanning the gap. Germline loops: CDR1 MNHEY, CDR2 SMNVEV (reference sequence). This CDR3 reads CASSNGSWYTGELFF. As DNA, the CDR3 is TGTGCCAGCAGTAATGGGTCCTGGTACACCGGGGAGCTGTTTTTT.

The chain couples TRBV27 to TRBJ1-1; possible D gene TRBD1, 5 bases. Germline V lookup: CDR1 MNHEY, CDR2 SMNVEV (reference sequence). Trimming took 6 bases from V and 5 from J, leaving 19 bases between them. The CDR3 has 15 amino acids. The CDR3 DNA is TGTGCCAGCAGACCTCTACTACGGGGCAGGACTGAAGCTTTCTTT. This gives the protein CASRPLLRGRTEAFF.